One sample yielded the 25 T cell receptor beta chains listed below, sequenced in a study of cytomegalovirus exposure and HLA in healthy donors. PCR was performed using 60 Vbeta and 13 Jbeta primers. The protocol was immunoSEQ multiplex PCR, while the TCRdb copy is restricted to in-frame clones and leaves out a portion. The sample has over 75,000 clones, and its top ten clones hold less than 0.65%. The specimen sequenced was PBMCs. The receptors shown here come from a man aged 50 or older in good health and CMV-seronegative.

The chain has TRBV29-1 and TRBJ1-3, with D tentatively TRBD1 (5 bases). The germline CDR1 and CDR2 sequences are SQVTM and ANQGSEA. This CDR3 is built from 14 residues. The V end lost 3 bases, the J end lost 0 bases, and 9 bases lay between the germline ends. The CDR3 DNA sequence: TGCAGCGTTGAGGGGCGGCACTCTGGAAACACCATATATTTT. It specifies CSVEGRHSGNTIYF.

The V call is TRBV7-3, the J call TRBJ1-1; TRBD1 might be the D (6 bases). CDR1 and CDR2 from the germline V gene are SGHTA and FQGTGA. This CDR3 comprises 16 residues. V gave up 4 bases and J gave up 2 bases, with 17 bases separating them. The CDR3 protein is CASSSPAGTQNTEAFF. CDR3 in DNA: TGTGCCAGCAGCTCTCCCGCCGGGACACAAAACACTGAAGCTTTCTTT. The full variable domain, in which reference TRBV7-3 and TRBJ1-1 provide the parts outside the CDR3, is GAGVSQTPSNKVTEKGKYVELRCDPISGHTALYWYRQSLGQGPEFLIYFQGTGAADDSGLPNDRFFAVRPEGSVSTLKIQRTERGDSAVYLCASSSPAGTQNTEAFFGQGTRLTVV.

The gene calls are TRBV7-3 and TRBJ2-7; weak D call: TRBD1 (5 bases). V gave up 3 bases and J gave up 4 bases, with 16 bases separating them. CDR1 is SGHTA, CDR2 FQGTGA, per germline. The length of the CDR3 is 15 residues. The CDR3 DNA follows: TGTGCCAGCAGCTTGAACCAGGGCTCGCTTTACGAGCAGTACTTC. It codes for CASSLNQGSLYEQYF.

The genes are TRBV11-2 and TRBJ1-1; the D is unclear. V was pared by 8 bases and J by 2 bases, with 18 bases between. Germline values: CDR1 SGHAT, CDR2 FQNNGV. The CDR3 consists of 15 residues. Here the CDR3 reads CASSPESGRNTEAFF. CDR3 in DNA: TGTGCCAGCTCCCCGGAGAGTGGGAGAAACACTGAAGCTTTCTTT.

The chain combines TRBV2 with TRBJ1-2; TRBD1 agrees at 7 bases. CDR3 length: 12 amino acids. After removal of 9 bases from V and 8 bases from J, the junction contained 9 bases not matched to a gene. Germline CDR1 SNHLY, CDR2 FYNNEI. Here the CDR3 DNA reads TGTGCCAGTTCCCGACAGGGCGTGGGCTACACCTTC. Translating gives CASSRQGVGYTF.

The chain combines TRBV7-3 with TRBJ2-7, with 8 bases fitting TRBD1. The germline CDR1 and CDR2 sequences are SGHTA and FQGTGA. The V segment lost 4 bases and the J segment 6 bases; nucleotides outside the gene matches: 11. This CDR3 has 15 residues. CDR3 DNA sequence: TGTGCCAGCAGCTATTCAGGGGGCTATCTATCCGAGCAGTACTTC. Translation: CASSYSGGYLSEQYF.

J is TRBJ2-1 and V is TRBV9; TRBD2 agrees at 11 bases. CDR1 is SGDLS and CDR2 is YYNGEE in the germline V gene. Trimming took 4 bases from V and 5 from J; bases not matched to a gene: 11. The CDR3 covers 17 residues. DNA of the CDR3: TGTGCCAGCAGCTCCAAATCCGGGACTAGCGGAGACAATGAGCAGTTCTTC. This codes for CASSSKSGTSGDNEQFF.

V is TRBV27 and J is TRBJ2-7; D unresolved. This CDR3 comprises 11 residues. In germline, CDR1 is MNHEY, CDR2 SMNVEV (reference sequence). Trimming pared 4 bases from V and 4 bases from J, leaving 5 bases between. CDR3 region: CASSSGYEQYF. In DNA form, the CDR3 reads TGTGCCAGCAGTTCCGGGTACGAGCAGTACTTC.

As concerns this clone: The same CDR3 can be traced to other DNA sequences in this sample. The chain joins TRBV2 to TRBJ1-6; 9 bases match TRBD1. V shed 7 bases and J 7 bases; nucleotides not matched to a gene: 2. The CDR3 spans 13 residues. The V gene's germline CDR1 is SNHLY and CDR2 FYNNEI. The CDR3 protein is CASTGQGNSPLHF. The CDR3, as DNA: TGTGCCAGCACCGGACAGGGGAATTCACCCCTCCACTTT.

The rearrangement uses TRBV5-4 and TRBJ1-3; the D gene is possibly TRBD1 (6 bases). V was cut by 4 bases and J by 8 bases, with 19 bases left in between. CDR3 length: 15 amino acids. Germline CDR1 SGHNT, CDR2 YYREEE (reference sequence). DNA of the CDR3: TGTGCCAGCAGCCGAGGGGGTATTTCCGGAGACACCATATATTTT. Encoded protein: CASSRGGISGDTIYF.

The J gene is TRBJ2-1, the V gene TRBV9, with 11 bases matching TRBD2. Trimming removed 2 bases from V and 8 bases from J; junction bases left unmatched: 6. The germline CDR1 and CDR2 sequences are SGDLS and YYNGEE. This CDR3 comprises 15 residues. DNA of the CDR3: TGTGCCAGCAGCGTTAGCGGGGGGGCAGGATATGAGCAGTTCTTC. This gives the protein CASSVSGGAGYEQFF.

The rearrangement links TRBV11-2 to TRBJ1-4; TRBD1 matches 8 bases. The CDR3 spans 16 residues. The ends lost 5 bases at V and 0 bases at J; junction bases unmatched: 5. Per the germline V gene, CDR1 is SGHAT and CDR2 is FQNNGV. CDR3 sequence: CASSRQGTATNEKLFF. The CDR3 DNA reads as TGTGCCAGCAGCCGACAGGGGACTGCAACTAATGAAAAACTGTTTTTT.

This clone is labeled medium-sized based on frequency. The rearrangement links TRBV4-3 to TRBJ2-1; 8 bases are shared with TRBD1. Unmatched junction bases numbered 5, after V lost 3 bases and J lost 4 bases. CDR1 is LGHNA and CDR2 is YSLEER in the germline V gene. This CDR3 comprises 15 residues. The CDR3 spells CASSQGQEAYNEQFF. The CDR3 DNA sequence: TGCGCCAGCAGCCAGGGACAGGAGGCTTACAATGAGCAGTTCTTC.

The gene calls are TRBV19 and TRBJ1-2; no clear D gene. The ends were cut back, 5 bases at V and 5 bases at J, with 12 bases in the middle. This CDR3 has 13 residues. CDR1 LNHDA and CDR2 SQIVND come from the germline V gene (reference sequence). CDR3 in DNA: TGTGCCAGTAGTGAGGAGGTTAATTATGGCTACACCTTC. Amino acids: CASSEEVNYGYTF. Filled out from reference TRBV19 and TRBJ1-2, the complete variable domain reads DGGITQSPKYLFRKEGQNVTLSCEQNLNHDAMYWYRQDPGQGLRLIYYSQIVNDFQKGDIAEGYSVSREKKESFPLTVTSAQKNPTAFYLCASSEEVNYGYTFGSGTRLTVV.

The chain carries TRBV5-1 and TRBJ2-5; TRBD1 aligns across 10 bases. Germline CDR1 SGHRS, CDR2 YFSETQ. This CDR3 is 16 amino acids long. Trimming at V came to 0 bases and at J to 4 bases, leaving 6 bases not matched to a gene. The chain's CDR3 is CASSLGGQGSLETQYF. For the CDR3, the DNA is TGCGCCAGCAGCTTGGGGGGACAGGGGAGTTTAGAGACCCAGTACTTC.

The chain couples TRBV10-1 to TRBJ2-1, with 7 bases matching TRBD1. Looked up from germline, CDR1 is WNHNN and CDR2 is SYGVQD (reference sequence). CDR3 length: 16 residues. Trimming took 0 bases from V and 8 from J; bases not matched to a gene: 10. The CDR3 sequence is CASSESTGQGEDEQFF. CDR3 nucleotide sequence: TGCGCCAGCAGTGAGTCGACTGGGCAGGGGGAAGATGAGCAGTTCTTC.

This chain joins TRBV11-3 and TRBJ2-3; tentative D call: TRBD2 (6 bases). The V end lost 1 base, the J end lost 7 bases, and 9 bases lay between the germline ends. The CDR3 is 13 residues long. Germline loops: CDR1 SGHNT, CDR2 YENEEA. The CDR3 spells CASSLGTKNTQYF. The CDR3 DNA reads as TGTGCCAGCAGCTTAGGGACTAAAAATACGCAGTATTTT.

V usage is TRBV2 and J usage is TRBJ1-2; D is perhaps TRBD1 (5 bases). The germline gives CDR1 SNHLY, CDR2 FYNNEI. V was pared by 0 bases and J by 4 bases, with 6 bases between. The CDR3 loop spans 13 amino acids. CDR3 bases: TGTGCCAGCAGTGAAGCGGGGGGCTATGGCTACACCTTC. Its translation is CASSEAGGYGYTF.

This chain links TRBV19 with TRBJ2-7; D is perhaps TRBD1 (6 bases). CDR1 is LNHDA and CDR2 is SQIVND in the germline V gene (reference sequence). The CDR3 consists of 14 residues. The germline V and J ends were trimmed by 6 bases and 2 bases, with 14 bases remaining between them. CDR3 in DNA: TGTGCCAGTAGCTCCTCGGACAGTACCTACGAGCAGTACTTC. It is translated as CASSSSDSTYEQYF. Based on the CDR3 plus reference TRBV19 and TRBJ2-7, the full variable domain is DGGITQSPKYLFRKEGQNVTLSCEQNLNHDAMYWYRQDPGQGLRLIYYSQIVNDFQKGDIAEGYSVSREKKESFPLTVTSAQKNPTAFYLCASSSSDSTYEQYFGPGTRLTVT.

The rearrangement links TRBV9 to TRBJ2-3; 8 nucleotides line up with TRBD1. From germline, CDR1 is SGDLS and CDR2 YYNGEE. Losses at the gene ends were 1 base for V and 9 bases for J; bases not matched to a gene: 4. This CDR3 spans 13 amino acids. In DNA form, the CDR3 reads TGTGCCAGCAGCGTATTAGGACAGGGCACGCAGTATTTT. Protein sequence: CASSVLGQGTQYF.

V gene TRBV18 combines with J gene TRBJ1-1; TRBD1 matches at 7 bases. There are 14 residues in the CDR3. With V trimmed by 6 bases and J by 7 bases, 11 bases remained unmatched. Germline V CDR1 and CDR2: KGHSH, LQKENI. The CDR3 reads CASSPDRSRVEAFF. Here the CDR3 DNA reads TGTGCCAGCTCCCCGGACAGGTCCAGAGTTGAAGCTTTCTTT.

V usage is TRBV5-1 and J usage is TRBJ2-3; D is possibly TRBD2 (5 bases). V shed 0 bases and J shed 12 bases, with 17 bases lying between them. Germline V CDR1 and CDR2: SGHRS, YFSETQ. The CDR3 loop spans 14 amino acids. The CDR3 sequence: CASSLDSSPGSQYF. CDR3 coding DNA: TGCGCCAGCAGCTTGGATAGTAGCCCGGGGTCCCAGTATTTT.

The chain employs TRBV28 and TRBJ1-2, with TRBD1 matching over 10 bases. This CDR3 spans 15 amino acids. Germline CDR1 is MDHEN and CDR2 is SYDVKM. Germline trimming cut 5 bases from V and 4 bases from J; bases unmatched to any gene: 7. CDR3 in amino acids: CASSTAGQGIYGYTF. CDR3 bases: TGTGCCAGCAGTACCGCGGGACAGGGGATCTATGGCTACACCTTC.

The V gene is TRBV9, the J gene TRBJ1-1; D ambiguous. The CDR3 loop spans 13 amino acids. Germline-derived CDR1 and CDR2 are SGDLS and YYNGEE. Trimming took off 1 base at V and 4 bases at J, with 8 bases between the two ends. The CDR3 here is CASSVYPGTEAFF. CDR3 DNA sequence: TGTGCCAGCAGCGTATATCCAGGCACTGAAGCTTTCTTT.

This sequence joins TRBV5-4 and TRBJ2-3; a weak D match, TRBD1 (6 bases). Trimming stripped 1 base from V and 5 bases from J, with 11 bases between. Looked up from germline, CDR1 is SGHNT and CDR2 is YYREEE (reference sequence). The CDR3 loop spans 14 amino acids. As DNA, the CDR3 is TGTGCCAGCAGCTTGTCAGGGGCGAAAGATACGCAGTATTTT. Its protein product is CASSLSGAKDTQYF.